The T cell receptor beta chain described here comes from a study of T cells in Graves' hyperthyroidism and ophthalmopathy. RNA transcripts served as the template for amplifying TCR beta CDR3 regions. With the HTBI primer set, the TCR CDR3 went through a first round of RT-PCR. TCRdb re-derived calls from the multiplex PCR reads in MiXCR, one entry per CDR3 protein. Of a few hundred thousand distinct CDR3 sequences listed, around a sixth were seen once; the top ten hold about 30%. V lost 1 base and J lost 1, with 15 bases in between. Germline lookup yields CDR1 SGHDN and CDR2 FVKESK. The CDR3 contains 17 residues.

V and J are TRBV14 and TRBJ2-3; possible D gene TRBD2, 6 bases. Sequences were obtained from blood. This TCR was sampled from a woman aged 18-35 years with Graves' hyperthyroidism that later progressed to Graves' ophthalmopathy. As DNA, the CDR3 is TGTGCCAGCAGCCAAGTCGACGCGGGAACGGGCACAGATACGCAGTATTTT. Its protein product is CASSQVDAGTGTDTQYF. The full variable domain, its missing parts supplied by reference TRBV14 and TRBJ2-3, is EAGVTQFPSHSVIEKGQTVTLRCDPISGHDNLYWYRRVMGKEIKFLLHFVKESKQDESGMPNNRFLAERTGGTYSTLKVQPAELEDSGVYFCASSQVDAGTGTDTQYFGPGTRLTVL.